The 22 T cell receptor beta chains below all came from one sample that was sequenced in a study of cytomegalovirus exposure and HLA in healthy donors. Amplification used 60 Vbeta primers and 13 Jbeta primers. Assay used: immunoSEQ multiplex PCR; TCRdb lists only in-frame clones, some missing. The table has about 89,000 clones, around 83% seen once. Sequenced sample: PBMCs. The receptors were sampled from a female donor in good health and CMV-seropositive.

The rearrangement links TRBV27 to TRBJ1-1; 12 bases match TRBD1. Trimming at V came to 7 bases and at J to 5 bases, leaving 14 bases not matched to a gene. This CDR3 is 17 amino acids long. Germline values: CDR1 MNHEY, CDR2 SMNVEV (reference sequence). The chain's CDR3 is CASIPQGDRGLGTEAFF. Written as DNA, the CDR3 is TGTGCCAGCATCCCCCAGGGGGACAGGGGGCTAGGAACTGAAGCTTTCTTT.

The table lists this clone with a count of one. The chain recombines TRBV20-1 with TRBJ2-3; D uncertain. V was clipped by 6 bases and J by 4 bases, with 8 bases between them. The germline CDR1 and CDR2 sequences are DFQATT and SNEGSKA (reference sequence). The CDR3 covers 11 residues. The DNA of the CDR3 is TGCAGTGCCAGCGTGGCAGATACGCAGTATTTT. Protein sequence: CSASVADTQYF.

The chain combines TRBV7-4 with TRBJ2-7; D gene uncertain. V was trimmed by 4 bases and J by 7 bases, leaving 11 bases between them. Germline V lookup: CDR1 SGHVT, CDR2 SQSDAQ. CDR3 size: 12 residues. CDR3 nucleotides: TGTGCCAGCAGCTCCGTGCAAGAGGAGCAGTACTTC. Protein product: CASSSVQEEQYF.

This sequence joins TRBV10-1 and TRBJ2-7; D is possibly TRBD2 (5 bases). The V gene's germline CDR1 is WNHNN and CDR2 SYGVQD (reference sequence). The V end lost 6 bases, the J end lost 0 bases, and 15 bases lay between the germline ends. This CDR3 spans 15 amino acids. The CDR3 nucleotides read TGCGCCAGCAGCGGCGGGCGGTCGAACTCCTACGAGCAGTACTTC. It translates to CASSGGRSNSYEQYF.

This rearrangement joins TRBV6-6 to TRBJ2-1; 8 nucleotides line up with TRBD2. Germline V lookup: CDR1 MNHNY, CDR2 SVGAGI (reference sequence). CDR3 length: 13 residues. V shed 10 bases and J 3 bases; nucleotides not matched to a gene: 5. In DNA, the CDR3 is TGTGCCACCCTAGCGGGCATCTACAATGAGCAGTTCTTC. Its translation is CATLAGIYNEQFF.

CDR3 in DNA: TGTGCCAGCAGGCAACTAGCGGGAGGAAGCACAGATACGCAGTATTTT. Translated: CASRQLAGGSTDTQYF. This chain joins TRBV2 and TRBJ2-3; TRBD2 agrees at 12 bases. The CDR3 sequence is 16 residues long. CDR1 and CDR2 (germline): SNHLY, FYNNEI. Unmatched junction bases numbered 4, after V lost 6 bases and J lost 0 bases.

This chain connects TRBV5-1 to TRBJ1-2; 10 nucleotides agree with TRBD1. Losses at the gene ends were 3 bases for V and 6 bases for J; bases not matched to a gene: 8. The germline CDR1 and CDR2 sequences are SGHRS and YFSETQ. The CDR3 totals 15 residues. CDR3 protein: CASSSNRDRGNGYTF. CDR3 sequence (DNA): TGCGCCAGCAGCTCGAACCGGGACAGGGGAAATGGCTACACCTTC.

The CDR3 loop is CASSGGVSYEQYF. The CDR3 DNA reads TGTGCCAGCAGTGGCGGCGTTTCCTACGAGCAGTACTTC. V is TRBV2 and J is TRBJ2-7; D is unclear. Trimming stripped 4 bases from V and 1 base from J, with 8 bases between. Per germline, CDR1 SNHLY and CDR2 FYNNEI. The CDR3 has 13 residues. The complete variable domain, with remaining parts taken from reference TRBV2 and TRBJ2-7, reads EPEVTQTPSHQVTQMGQEVILRCVPISNHLYFYWYRQILGQKVEFLVSFYNNEISEKSEIFDDQFSVERPDGSNFTLKIRSTKLEDSAMYFCASSGGVSYEQYFGPGTRLTVT.

Of note for this clone: One end of the junction does not line up with germline, which may come from a read error. Other DNA sequences of this sample code for an identical CDR3. The CDR3 protein is CASSERAGGVHNEQFF. Here the CDR3 DNA reads TGTGCTAGCAGTGAGAGAGCGGGAGGGGTACACAATGAGCAGTTCTTC. The chain recombines TRBV6-1 with TRBJ2-1; 10 bases map to TRBD2. The CDR3 contains 16 residues. Germline CDR1 is MNHNS and CDR2 is SASEGT.

This clone was observed a handful of times. The chain employs TRBV7-9 and TRBJ2-7, with unresolved D. Germline V gene lookup returns CDR1 SEHNR and CDR2 FQNEAQ (reference sequence). This CDR3 is built from 12 residues. The V end lost 5 bases, the J end lost 3 bases, and 8 bases lay between the germline ends. CDR3 in amino acids: CASSPGGYEQYF. The DNA for the CDR3 is TGTGCCAGCAGCCCGGGTGGCTACGAGCAGTACTTC.

The genes are TRBV6-5 and TRBJ2-4; 7 bases fit TRBD2. Germline V gene lookup returns CDR1 MNHEY and CDR2 SVGAGI. The ends lost 5 bases at V and 2 bases at J; junction bases unmatched: 3. The CDR3 contains 14 residues. CDR3 region: CASSGGGTKNIQYF. CDR3 bases: TGTGCCAGCAGTGGGGGGGGGACCAAAAACATTCAGTACTTC.

The J gene is TRBJ2-7, the V gene TRBV5-1; D is unclear. Germline CDR1 reads SGHRS; CDR2 reads YFSETQ. V was trimmed by 2 bases and J by 2 bases, leaving 11 bases between them. This CDR3 has 14 amino acids. CDR3 loop: CASSFGGTTYEQYF. The DNA of the CDR3 is TGCGCCAGCAGCTTCGGTGGCACTACCTACGAGCAGTACTTC.

V usage is TRBV6-5 and J usage is TRBJ1-2, with a weak D call TRBD1 (6 bases). The CDR3 is made up of 14 amino acids. Per germline, CDR1 MNHEY and CDR2 SVGAGI. V dropped 5 bases and J dropped 6 bases, with 16 bases sitting between them. The CDR3 DNA reads TGTGCCAGCAGTACCCGGACAGAGCTAGATGGCTACACCTTC. This translates into CASSTRTELDGYTF.

V is TRBV6-1 and J is TRBJ1-5, with D tentatively TRBD1 (6 bases). V was cut by 6 bases and J by 4 bases, with 16 bases left in between. The CDR3 loop spans 15 amino acids. The V gene's germline CDR1 is MNHNS and CDR2 SASEGT. The CDR3 loop is CASSTTGSRNQPQHF. CDR3 coding DNA: TGTGCCAGCAGCACGACAGGTTCAAGGAATCAGCCCCAGCATTTT.

The chain couples TRBV27 to TRBJ1-1, with D hard to call. Germline V gene sequence: CDR1 MNHEY, CDR2 SMNVEV (reference sequence). V lost 0 bases, J lost 1 base, and 3 bases lay in between. The CDR3 spans 13 residues. The CDR3: CASSLSRNTEAFF. In DNA form, the CDR3 reads TGTGCCAGCAGTTTATCCCGGAACACTGAAGCTTTCTTT.

This CDR3 reads CASSDSRERLDEQYF. CDR3 nucleotides: TGTGCCAGCAGTGACTCGCGGGAGCGATTAGACGAGCAGTACTTC. The chain couples TRBV25-1 to TRBJ2-7; the match to TRBD2 covers 7 bases. Trimming cost V 3 bases and J 5 bases; bases outside gene matches: 10. The CDR3 runs to 15 residues. The germline CDR1 and CDR2 sequences are MGHDK and SYGVNS.

The chain joins TRBV4-2 to TRBJ2-2, with 8 nucleotides matching TRBD1. The CDR3 runs 16 residues. V lost 7 bases, J lost 1 base, and 8 bases stayed unmatched. Per the germline V gene, CDR1 is LGHNA and CDR2 is YNFKEQ. CDR3 in DNA: TGTGCCAGCATGACCCTTGGGACAGGGAACACCGGGGAGCTGTTTTTT. Its translation is CASMTLGTGNTGELFF.

The gene calls are TRBV28 and TRBJ2-6; TRBD2 matches at 8 bases. V lost 4 bases to trimming and J lost 0 bases; unmatched junction nucleotides: 5. Germline loops: CDR1 MDHEN, CDR2 SYDVKM. The CDR3 contains 17 residues. In nucleotides, the CDR3 is TGTGCCAGCAGTTCACTAGCGGCCATCTCTGGGGCCAACGTCCTGACTTTC. Residues: CASSSLAAISGANVLTF.

The chain combines TRBV27 with TRBJ1-1, with TRBD1 as a possible D gene (5 bases). Between the trimmed V and J ends, which lost 8 bases and 5 bases, there was a span of 21 bases. This CDR3 is 15 amino acids long. The germline V gene encodes CDR1 MNHEY and CDR2 SMNVEV (reference sequence). CDR3: CASQPDLGGGTEAFF. The CDR3 DNA is TGTGCCAGCCAACCCGACCTCGGGGGAGGTACTGAAGCTTTCTTT.

This clone was seen only once. The CDR3 loop reads CASSWDSANEKLFF. Written as DNA, the CDR3 is TGTGCCAGCAGCTGGGACTCCGCTAATGAAAAACTGTTTTTT. The chain has TRBV5-6 and TRBJ1-4, with D possibly matching TRBD1 (5 bases). The V gene's germline CDR1 is SGHDT and CDR2 YYEEEE. There are 14 residues in the CDR3. Between the trimmed V and J ends, which lost 3 bases and 3 bases, there was a span of 9 bases. The entire variable domain, with the rest obtained from reference TRBV5-6 and TRBJ1-4, is as follows: DAGVTQSPTHLIKTRGQQVTLRCSPKSGHDTVSWYQQALGQGPQFIFQYYEEEERQRGNFPDRFSGHQFPNYSSELNVNALLLGDSALYLCASSWDSANEKLFFGSGTQLSVL.

The chain is built from TRBV2 and TRBJ2-4; tentatively, D is TRBD2 (5 bases). The CDR3 runs to 13 residues. Germline lookup yields CDR1 SNHLY and CDR2 FYNNEI. V was cut by 4 bases and J by 7 bases, with 11 bases left in between. The CDR3 sequence is CASSVARGNIQYF. The DNA for the CDR3 is TGTGCCAGCAGTGTCGCCAGAGGGAACATTCAGTACTTC.

CDR3 residues: CASSLPSYPSYGYTF. The CDR3 region has the DNA TGTGCCAGCAGTTTACCGAGCTACCCCTCCTATGGCTACACCTTC. J is TRBJ1-2 and V is TRBV28, with D unresolved. Looked up from germline, CDR1 is MDHEN and CDR2 is SYDVKM. Deletions cut 2 bases from V and 4 bases from J, with 14 bases between. The CDR3 has 15 residues.